The 20 T cell receptor beta chains in this list originate from one sample, sequenced in a study. TCRdb independently ran MiXCR on the 5' RACE reads; one entry per CDR3 protein. The sample contains about 32,000 distinct CDR3 sequences, around a quarter of which appear only once. Sequencing input: memory CD4+ T cells sorted from blood. The subset was: memory CD4+ T cells, CD4+CD45RO+CD25-. These receptors were collected from a female donor with breast cancer.

V usage is TRBV28 and J usage is TRBJ2-5; possible D gene TRBD2, 6 bases. This CDR3 is 16 amino acids long. Trimming took off 7 bases at V and 0 bases at J, with 18 bases between the two ends. Germline CDR1 and CDR2: MDHEN and SYDVKM. The CDR3 region has the DNA TGTGCCAGCACCCCTTCCTGGGAGGAGGACCAAGAGACCCAGTACTTC. The encoded protein is CASTPSWEEDQETQYF.

The CDR3 here is CASSEVAGGTDTQYF. In DNA form, the CDR3 reads TGTGCCAGCAGTGAAGTAGCGGGGGGCACAGATACGCAGTATTTT. V usage is TRBV6-1 and J usage is TRBJ2-3; TRBD2 agrees at 9 bases. The CDR3 length is 15 residues. The V and J ends lost 1 base and 1 base, in that order; junction bases with no gene match: 0. From germline, CDR1 is MNHNS and CDR2 SASEGT.

Details on this clonotype: Likely a read error: the CDR3 ends without its conserved phenylalanine or tryptophan. The rearrangement links TRBV6-5 to TRBJ1-6; 7 nucleotides match TRBD1. From germline, CDR1 is MNHEY and CDR2 SVGAGI. CDR3 length: 13 residues. The V gene end was trimmed by 10 bases and the J gene end by 4 bases; junction bases not matched to a gene: 4. CDR3 DNA sequence: TGTGCCACCCGGACAGGTTATAATTCACCCCTCCACCTT. Its protein product is CATRTGYNSPLHL.

This clonotype is labeled as medium-sized (0.01 to 0.1%). In nucleotides, the CDR3 is TGTGCCAGCAGTTGGGGGGCCAAAAACATTCAGTACTTC. This encodes CASSWGAKNIQYF. The chain employs TRBV6-5 and TRBJ2-4; tentatively, D is TRBD1 or TRBD2 (5 bases each). Germline V gene sequence: CDR1 MNHEY, CDR2 SVGAGI. The V end lost 4 bases, the J end lost 1 base, and 5 bases lay between the germline ends. The CDR3 runs to 13 residues.

The chain links TRBV9 to TRBJ2-1, with 10 bases lining up with TRBD1. J was trimmed by 4 bases and V by 0 bases; bases with no gene match: 4. Germline lookup yields CDR1 SGDLS and CDR2 YYNGEE. The CDR3 runs to 16 residues. The chain's CDR3 is CASSVETGGWYNEQFF. CDR3 nucleotides: TGTGCCAGCAGCGTAGAGACAGGGGGCTGGTACAATGAGCAGTTCTTC.

The chain carries TRBV6-2 or TRBV6-3 and TRBJ1-2; D not certain. The CDR3 loop spans 13 amino acids. Germline-derived CDR1 and CDR2 are MNHEY and SVGEGT. V lost 2 bases to trimming and J lost 3 bases, with 7 bases between them. The CDR3 DNA follows: TGTGCCAGCAGTTACACCTCCGACTATGGCTACACCTTC. Translation: CASSYTSDYGYTF.

This clonotype was picked up a small number of times. No conserved phenylalanine or tryptophan ends this CDR3, so it is likely a read error. The genes are TRBV7-8 and TRBJ2-1; TRBD2 matches 11 bases. Losses at the gene ends were 4 bases for V and 8 bases for J; bases not matched to a gene: 13. CDR1 SGHVS and CDR2 FQNEAQ come from the germline V gene. The CDR3 spans 17 residues. The CDR3: CASSSMITSGSGDEQFL. CDR3 nucleotide sequence: TGTGCCAGCAGCTCCATGATAACTAGCGGGAGCGGAGATGAGCAGTTCCTC.

CDR3 sequence (DNA): TGCAGTGCGGCACTTTCGAGGGGGACCGGGGAGCTGTTTTTT. The encoded protein is CSAALSRGTGELFF. This sequence joins TRBV20-1 and TRBJ2-2; TRBD1 is a possible D gene (6 bases). The CDR3 runs to 14 residues. Trimming shortened V by 6 bases and J by 5 bases, and 16 bases separated the two germline ends. The V gene's germline CDR1 is DFQATT and CDR2 SNEGSKA (reference sequence).

The V call is TRBV4-2, the J call TRBJ1-5; D not resolved. The germline V gene has CDR1 LGHNA and CDR2 YNFKEQ. V lost 3 bases and J 3 bases, leaving 15 bases between the germline ends. The CDR3 contains 16 residues. In nucleotides, the CDR3 is TGTGCCAGCAGCCATTCCGGACGGCTATACAATCAGCCCCAGCATTTT. Translation: CASSHSGRLYNQPQHF.

About this clonotype: One base away lies a much larger clone, so this may be a sequencing read error. This chain uses TRBV12-3 or TRBV12-4 with TRBJ2-7; TRBD1 matches at 10 bases. The CDR3 covers 13 residues. V was clipped by 6 bases and J by 3 bases; unmatched bases: 2. The CDR3 nucleotides are TGTGCCAGCAGCCGGGACAGGGGCTACGAGCAGTACTTC. Its protein is CASSRDRGYEQYF.

There are a few counts of this clonotype. The V gene is TRBV10-3, the J gene TRBJ2-7; TRBD1 matches 9 bases. Germline lookup yields CDR1 ENHRY and CDR2 SYGVKD. V trimming: 5 bases; J trimming: 1 base; junction bases outside the gene matches: 12. CDR3 size: 17 residues. The CDR3 region has the DNA TGTGCCATCAGTTTTCCGGGACAGGGAATGAAGTCCTACGAGCAGTACTTC. Translation gives CAISFPGQGMKSYEQYF.

With respect to this clonotype: An end of the junction differs from the germline gene, which may be a read error. The chain joins TRBV7-3 to TRBJ2-2; 7 bases match TRBD2. Per germline, CDR1 SGHTA and CDR2 FQGTGA. The length of the CDR3 is 13 residues. The CDR3 region is CASSLGGTGGLFF. CDR3 DNA sequence: TGTGCCAGCAGCTTGGGGGGGACCGGGGGGCTGTTTTTT. The full variable domain, in which reference TRBV7-3 and TRBJ2-2 provide the parts outside the CDR3, is GAGVSQTPSNKVTEKGKYVELRCDPISGHTALYWYRQSLGQGPEFLIYFQGTGAADDSGLPNDRFFAVRPEGSVSTLKIQRTERGDSAVYLCASSLGGTGGLFFGEGSRLTVL.

This chain uses TRBV24-1 with TRBJ2-5; D call uncertain. This CDR3 comprises 12 residues. The germline V gene has CDR1 KGHDR and CDR2 SFDVKD. The ends were cut back, 5 bases at V and 1 base at J, with 4 bases in the middle. The CDR3 is CATSGAQETQYF. The CDR3 DNA sequence: TGTGCCACCAGTGGGGCCCAAGAGACCCAGTACTTC.

As for this clonotype: Because it lacks the conserved phenylalanine or tryptophan at the end, this CDR3 is likely a read error. The chain uses TRBV24-1 and TRBJ2-3, with 7 bases aligning to TRBD2. V lost 4 bases and J lost 8; bases outside the gene matches: 26. The CDR3 runs 20 residues. Germline CDR1 and CDR2: KGHDR and SFDVKD. The CDR3 nucleotides read TGTGCCACCAGTGACCCCCTCGACAGACCTGGGGACTCACTAGCGAGTACGCAGTATTCT. This gives the protein CATSDPLDRPGDSLASTQYS.

This clonotype came up many times. V usage is TRBV3-1 and J usage is TRBJ2-3; 8 bases are shared with TRBD2. Germline V lookup: CDR1 LGHDT, CDR2 YNNKEL (reference sequence). Trimming cost V 4 bases and J 13 bases; bases outside gene matches: 10. This CDR3 comprises 13 residues. The CDR3 is CASSRPPGLDKYF. The CDR3 DNA sequence: TGTGCCAGCAGCCGACCCCCGGGACTAGACAAGTATTTT.

This clonotype was counted at least ten times. The CDR3 coding sequence is TGTGCCAGCAGCTTAGGGGTCGGTACCTACGAGCAGTACTTC. Protein: CASSLGVGTYEQYF. The V gene is TRBV7-2, the J gene TRBJ2-7; D is unresolved. V gave up 1 base and J gave up 2 bases, with 9 bases separating them. The CDR3 totals 14 residues. Germline CDR1 and CDR2: SGHTA and FQGNSA. Variable domain in full (rest from reference TRBV7-2 and TRBJ2-7): GAGVSQSPSNKVTEKGKDVELRCDPISGHTALYWYRQSLGQGLEFLIYFQGNSAPDKSGLPSDRFSAERTGGSVSTLTIQRTQQEDSAVYLCASSLGVGTYEQYFGPGTRLTVT.

This clonotype turned up a few times. V gene TRBV9 combines with J gene TRBJ2-1; TRBD2 agrees at 8 bases. The CDR3 length is 15 residues. Germline V lookup: CDR1 SGDLS, CDR2 YYNGEE. The junction had 10 bases not matched to a gene; V was cut back by 3 bases and J by 8 bases. The CDR3: CASSATSARGYEQFF. The DNA of the CDR3 is TGTGCCAGCAGCGCGACTAGCGCCCGCGGGTATGAGCAGTTCTTC. The full variable domain, in which reference TRBV9 and TRBJ2-1 provide the parts outside the CDR3, is DSGVTQTPKHLITATGQRVTLRCSPRSGDLSVYWYQQSLDQGLQFLIQYYNGEERAKGNILERFSAQQFPDLHSELNLSSLELGDSALYFCASSATSARGYEQFFGPGTRLTVL.

This clonotype was detected a few times. The rearrangement joins TRBV27 to TRBJ2-1; 15 bases map to TRBD2. This CDR3 region has 18 residues. V shed 1 base and J 2 bases; nucleotides not matched to a gene: 3. Germline lookup yields CDR1 MNHEY and CDR2 SMNVEV (reference sequence). The CDR3 sequence: CASSLWGTSGRTYNEQFF. In DNA, the CDR3 is TGTGCCAGCAGTTTATGGGGGACTAGCGGGAGGACCTACAATGAGCAGTTCTTC.

Note on this clonotype: Relative to the germline gene, one junction end is altered; a read error may explain this. J is TRBJ2-7 and V is TRBV4-1; 8 bases match TRBD1. Germline V gene sequence: CDR1 MGHRA, CDR2 YSYEKL. The CDR3 covers 15 residues. DNA for the CDR3: TGCGCCAGCGGCCACTCACTTGGACAGGGCAGCGAGCAGTACTTC. Its translation: CASGHSLGQGSEQYF.

This clonotype was seen a handful of times. The chain combines TRBV6-1 with TRBJ2-7, with D possibly being TRBD1 (6 bases). The CDR3 sequence is 15 residues long. The V gene lost 5 bases and the J gene lost 0 bases, with 14 bases spanning the gap. CDR1 is MNHNS and CDR2 is SASEGT in the germline V gene. CDR3 sequence: CASSQGSGPSYEQYF. The CDR3 DNA follows: TGTGCCAGCAGTCAGGGGAGCGGACCCTCCTACGAGCAGTACTTC.